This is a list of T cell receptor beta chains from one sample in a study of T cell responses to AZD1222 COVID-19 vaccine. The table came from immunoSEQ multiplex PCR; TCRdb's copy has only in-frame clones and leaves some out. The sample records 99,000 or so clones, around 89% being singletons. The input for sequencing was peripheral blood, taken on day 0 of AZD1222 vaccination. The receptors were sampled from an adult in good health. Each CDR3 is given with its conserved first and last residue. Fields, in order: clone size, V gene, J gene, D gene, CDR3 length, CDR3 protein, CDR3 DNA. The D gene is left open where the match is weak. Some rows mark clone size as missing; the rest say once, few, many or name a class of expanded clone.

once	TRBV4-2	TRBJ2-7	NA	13	CASSQDLRVEQYF	TGTGCCAGCAGCCAAGATCTCAGGGTCGAGCAGTACTTC
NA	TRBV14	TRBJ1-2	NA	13	CASSQDGAGYYTF	TGTGCCAGCAGCCAAGATGGCGCAGGGTACTACACCTTC
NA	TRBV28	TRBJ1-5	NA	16	CASSPQAFSSNQPQHF	TGTGCCAGCAGTCCCCAGGCCTTCTCGAGCAATCAGCCCCAGCATTTT
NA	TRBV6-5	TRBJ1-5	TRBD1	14	CASRGQGHQQPQHF	TGTGCCAGCAGGGGACAGGGACATCAACAGCCCCAGCATTTT
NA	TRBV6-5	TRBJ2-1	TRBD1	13	CASRRQGFNEQFF	TGTGCCAGCAGACGACAGGGGTTCAATGAGCAGTTCTTC
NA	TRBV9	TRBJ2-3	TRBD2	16	CASSPHGPAGVGTQYF	TGTGCCAGCAGTCCCCACGGGCCAGCGGGGGTCGGTACGCAGTATTTT
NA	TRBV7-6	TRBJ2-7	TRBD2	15	CASSLASGSSAEQYF	TGTGCCAGCAGCTTGGCTAGCGGGAGTTCGGCTGAGCAGTACTTC
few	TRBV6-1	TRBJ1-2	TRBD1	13	CASSEDRVLGYTF	TGTGCCAGCAGTGAGGACAGGGTGCTTGGCTACACCTTC
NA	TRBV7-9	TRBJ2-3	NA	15	CASSLGTASTDTQYF	TGTGCCAGCAGCTTAGGAACAGCGAGCACAGATACGCAGTATTTT
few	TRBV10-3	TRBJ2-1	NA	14	CAISDPGSYNEQFF	TGTGCCATCAGTGATCCCGGGTCCTACAATGAGCAGTTCTTC
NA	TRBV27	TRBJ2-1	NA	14	CASNPGSSYNEQFF	TGTGCCAGCAACCCCGGGAGCTCCTACAATGAGCAGTTCTTC
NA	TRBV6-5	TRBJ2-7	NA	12	CASRATRYEQYF	TGTGCCAGCAGAGCGACGCGGTACGAGCAGTACTTC
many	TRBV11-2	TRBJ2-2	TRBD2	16	CASSLDWLAGGGELFF	TGTGCCAGCAGCTTAGACTGGCTAGCGGGAGGCGGGGAGCTGTTTTTT
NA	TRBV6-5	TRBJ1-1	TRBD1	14	CASNPDRVSTEAFF	TGTGCCAGCAACCCGGACAGGGTGAGCACTGAAGCTTTCTTT
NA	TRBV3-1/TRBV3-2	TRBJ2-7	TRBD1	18	CASSPKPDRDRGPYEQYF	TGTGCCAGCAGCCCGAAACCGGACCGGGACAGGGGACCTTACGAGCAGTACTTC
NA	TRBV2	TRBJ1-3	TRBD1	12	CASSDAGTGSLF	TGTGCCAGCAGTGACGCCGGGACAGGGTCCCTTTTT
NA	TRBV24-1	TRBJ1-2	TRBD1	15	CATSEGTGGVDGYTF	TGTGCCACCAGTGAAGGTACAGGGGGCGTTGATGGCTACACCTTC
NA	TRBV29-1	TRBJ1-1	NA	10	CSVAEREAFF	TGCAGCGTTGCAGAACGCGAAGCTTTCTTT
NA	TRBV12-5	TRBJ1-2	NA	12	CASALGGYGYTF	TGTGCTAGTGCCCTGGGGGGCTATGGCTACACCTTC
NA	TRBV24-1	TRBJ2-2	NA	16	CATSDPTRGDTGELFF	TGTGCCACCAGTGACCCGACCAGGGGGGACACCGGGGAGCTGTTTTTT
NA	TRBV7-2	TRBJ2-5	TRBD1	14	CASSTGQGHETQYF	TGTGCCAGCAGCACGGGACAGGGCCATGAGACCCAGTACTTC
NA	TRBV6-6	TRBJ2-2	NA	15	CASSYPTGNTGELFF	TGTGCCAGCAGTTACCCGACAGGGAACACCGGGGAGCTGTTTTTT
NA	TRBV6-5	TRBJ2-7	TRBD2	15	CASSGLAGSSYEQYF	TGTGCCAGCAGCGGACTAGCGGGTTCCTCCTACGAGCAGTACTTC
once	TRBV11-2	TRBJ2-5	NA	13	CASSNRDSGTQYF	TGTGCCAGCAGCAACCGGGACTCCGGGACCCAGTACTTC
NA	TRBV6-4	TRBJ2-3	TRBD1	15	CASSSGTGSTDTQYF	TGTGCCAGCAGTTCAGGGACAGGGAGCACAGATACGCAGTATTTT
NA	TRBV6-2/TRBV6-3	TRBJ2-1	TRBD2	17	CASSYKRERGSYNEQFF	TGTGCCAGCAGTTATAAAAGGGAGCGGGGGTCCTACAATGAGCAGTTCTTC
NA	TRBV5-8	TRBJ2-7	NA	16	CASSLAWGAQTVEQYF	TGTGCCAGCAGCTTGGCCTGGGGGGCACAAACGGTGGAGCAGTACTTC
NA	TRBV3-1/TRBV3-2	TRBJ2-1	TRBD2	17	CASSPQGTSGPYNEQFF	TGTGCCAGCAGCCCCCAAGGGACTAGCGGGCCCTACAATGAGCAGTTCTTC
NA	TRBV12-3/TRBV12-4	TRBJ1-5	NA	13	CASSFGIGQPQHF	TGTGCCAGCAGTTTTGGGATCGGTCAGCCCCAGCATTTT
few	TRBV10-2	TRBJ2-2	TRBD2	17	CASNPLTSPKSAGELFF	TGCGCCAGCAATCCCCTGACTAGCCCAAAGAGCGCCGGGGAGCTGTTTTTT
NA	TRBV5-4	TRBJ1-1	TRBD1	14	CASSRTGQNTEAFF	TGTGCCAGCAGCCGGACAGGACAGAACACTGAAGCTTTCTTT
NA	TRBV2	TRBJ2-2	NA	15	CASSERGRGSGELFF	TGTGCCAGCAGTGAAAGGGGCAGGGGCTCCGGGGAGCTGTTTTTT
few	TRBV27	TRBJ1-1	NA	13	CASSSRGNTEAFF	TGTGCCAGCAGTTCCCGGGGAAACACTGAAGCTTTCTTT
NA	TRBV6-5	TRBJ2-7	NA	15	CASSYSRHGTYEQYF	TGTGCCAGCAGTTACTCGCGTCACGGAACCTACGAGCAGTACTTC
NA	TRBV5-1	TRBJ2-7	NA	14	CASSLALGGYEQYF	TGCGCCAGCAGCTTGGCCCTGGGGGGCTACGAGCAGTACTTC
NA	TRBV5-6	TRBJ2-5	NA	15	CASSLADVRAETQYF	TGTGCCAGCAGCTTGGCAGACGTCAGGGCAGAGACCCAGTACTTC
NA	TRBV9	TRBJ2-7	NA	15	CASSRNDGKTYEQYF	TGTGCCAGCAGCCGTAACGACGGGAAAACCTACGAGCAGTACTTC
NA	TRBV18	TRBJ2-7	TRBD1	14	CASSPRTGDYEQYF	TGTGCCAGCTCACCTAGGACAGGGGACTACGAGCAGTACTTC
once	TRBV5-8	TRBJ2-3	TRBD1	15	CASSFQGAITDTQYF	TGTGCCAGCAGCTTTCAGGGGGCGATCACAGATACGCAGTATTTT
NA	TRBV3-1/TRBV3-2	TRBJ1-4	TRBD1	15	CASSLRQGSREKLFF	TGTGCCAGCAGCCTTAGACAGGGGAGCCGTGAAAAACTGTTTTTT
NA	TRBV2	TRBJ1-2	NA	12	CASRAGTSGYTF	TGTGCCAGCAGAGCCGGGACCTCTGGCTACACCTTC
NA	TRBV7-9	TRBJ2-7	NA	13	CASTPSQDYEQYF	TGTGCCAGCACCCCATCCCAAGACTACGAGCAGTACTTC